The TCR beta chain under discussion was sequenced for a study of cytomegalovirus exposure and HLA in healthy donors. As for the study in general: Unique TCR beta sequences numbering approximately 120 million came from about 180 million T cells in an earlier analysis. Study-wide results and caveats: Listed as cytomegalovirus-associated were more than 150 TCR beta chains. HLA alleles were associated with 15,000 to 20,000 TCR beta sequences in a later analysis at 0.05 false discovery rate.

V was cut by 5 bases and J by 1 base, with 8 bases left in between. CDR1 is MNHEY, CDR2 SVGAGI, per germline. CDR3 length equals 13 residues. Concerning this clone: Its antigen is as yet unknown.

The PCR used 60 Vbeta and 13 Jbeta primers. TCRdb keeps only in-frame clones here, not all; method: immunoSEQ multiplex PCR. The sample carries about 110,000 clones, about 78% recorded once. This sequence joins TRBV6-5 and TRBJ1-1; D not certain. Sequenced: PBMCs. This sequence was found in a woman under 40 in good health and CMV-seropositive. The CDR3 region has the DNA TGTGCCAGCAGTCGGACTGGGAACACTGAAGCTTTCTTT. Residues: CASSRTGNTEAFF.